This T cell receptor beta chain was captured in a study of cytomegalovirus exposure and HLA in healthy donors. This clone was recorded a few times. The antigen is not known. Study-level results: When analyzed later, a missense DCLRE1C variant was found to be linked to TCR beta V- and J-gene trimming. Presence/absence analyses assumed roughly uniform sequencing depth across donors, which may not hold. There were some public TCRs occurring in many donors, but most TCR sequences were rare.

This PCR relied on a set of 60 Vbeta primers and 13 Jbeta primers. Produced via immunoSEQ multiplex PCR; TCRdb's table is partial and in-frame only. The sample records some 150,000 clones, roughly three quarters being singletons. CDR3 length: 15 residues. Trimming stripped 5 bases from V and 7 bases from J, with 21 bases between. Germline CDR1 and CDR2: LNHNV and YYDKDF (reference sequence). The receptor was derived from a middle-aged woman in good health and CMV-seropositive. The chain recombines TRBV15 with TRBJ2-7; possibly TRBD2 for D (5 bases). Sequenced sample: PBMCs. Here the CDR3 reads CATSRQGLFAGEQYF. As DNA, the CDR3 is TGTGCCACCAGCCGCCAAGGACTTTTTGCTGGGGAGCAGTACTTC. Complete variable domain (other parts from reference TRBV15 and TRBJ2-7): DAMVIQNPRYQVTQFGKPVTLSCSQTLNHNVMYWYQQKSSQAPKLLFHYYDKDFNNEADTPDNFQSRRPNTSFCFLDIRSPGLGDTAMYLCATSRQGLFAGEQYFGPGTRLTVT.